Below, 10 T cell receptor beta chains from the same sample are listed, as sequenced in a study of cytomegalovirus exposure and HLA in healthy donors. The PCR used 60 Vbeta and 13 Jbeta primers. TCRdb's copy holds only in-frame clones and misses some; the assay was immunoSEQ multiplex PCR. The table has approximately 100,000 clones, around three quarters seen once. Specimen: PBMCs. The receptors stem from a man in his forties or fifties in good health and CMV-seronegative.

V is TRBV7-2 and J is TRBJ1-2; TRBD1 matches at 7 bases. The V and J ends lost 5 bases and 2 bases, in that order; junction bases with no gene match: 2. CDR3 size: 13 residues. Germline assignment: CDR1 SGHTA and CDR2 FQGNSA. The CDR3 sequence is CASSQQGNYGYTF. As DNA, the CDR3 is TGTGCCAGCAGCCAACAGGGGAACTATGGCTACACCTTC.

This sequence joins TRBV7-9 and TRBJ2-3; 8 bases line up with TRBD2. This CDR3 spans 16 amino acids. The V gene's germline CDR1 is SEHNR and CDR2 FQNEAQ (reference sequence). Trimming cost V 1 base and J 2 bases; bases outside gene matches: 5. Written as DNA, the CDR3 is TGTGCCAGCAGCTTAGAGGCGGGGGGTATCACAGATACGCAGTATTTT. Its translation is CASSLEAGGITDTQYF.

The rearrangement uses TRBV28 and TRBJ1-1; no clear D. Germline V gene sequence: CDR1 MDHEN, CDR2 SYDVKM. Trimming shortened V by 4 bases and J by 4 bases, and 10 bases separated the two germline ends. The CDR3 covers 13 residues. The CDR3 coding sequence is TGTGCCAGCAGTTCCGGGGTGGGCACTGAAGCTTTCTTT. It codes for CASSSGVGTEAFF.

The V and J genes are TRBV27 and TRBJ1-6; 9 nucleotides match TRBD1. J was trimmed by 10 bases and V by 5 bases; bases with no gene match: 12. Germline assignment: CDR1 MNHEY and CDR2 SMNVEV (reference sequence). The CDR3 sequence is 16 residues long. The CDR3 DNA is TGTGCCAGCAGTGGGACAGGGACCTCCCCTGGATCACCCCTCCACTTT. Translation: CASSGTGTSPGSPLHF.

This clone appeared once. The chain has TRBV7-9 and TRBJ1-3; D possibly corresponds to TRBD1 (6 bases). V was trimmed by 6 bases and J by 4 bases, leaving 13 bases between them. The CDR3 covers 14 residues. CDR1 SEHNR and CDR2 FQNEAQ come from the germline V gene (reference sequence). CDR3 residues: CASRTDSEGNTIYF. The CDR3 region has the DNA TGTGCCAGCAGGACGGACAGCGAAGGAAACACCATATATTTT.

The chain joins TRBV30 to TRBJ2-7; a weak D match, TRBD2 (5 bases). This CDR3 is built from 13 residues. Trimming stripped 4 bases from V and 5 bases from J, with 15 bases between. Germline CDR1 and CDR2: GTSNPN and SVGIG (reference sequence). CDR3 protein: CAWTQSEGHEQYF. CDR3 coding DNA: TGTGCCTGGACGCAATCTGAGGGCCACGAGCAGTACTTC.

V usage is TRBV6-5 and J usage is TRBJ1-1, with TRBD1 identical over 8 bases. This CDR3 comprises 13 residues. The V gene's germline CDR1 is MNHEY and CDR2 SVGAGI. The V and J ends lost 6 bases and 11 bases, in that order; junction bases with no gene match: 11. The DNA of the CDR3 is TGTGCCAGCAGACTTCGACAGGGGAATCGGGCTTTCTTT. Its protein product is CASRLRQGNRAFF.

Here the CDR3 DNA reads TGTGCCAGTAGTGCACGAGGGGGAGCAGCCAAAAACATTCAGTACTTC. Amino acids: CASSARGGAAKNIQYF. The chain joins TRBV19 to TRBJ2-4; D is possibly TRBD1 (6 bases). Germline values: CDR1 LNHDA, CDR2 SQIVND (reference sequence). The CDR3 is made up of 16 amino acids. Trimming cost V 5 bases and J 0 bases, with 14 bases left between them.

The CDR3 bases are TGTGCCAGCAGCTTAGGAGGGGGAGGGAGTGATTCACCCCTCCACTTT. Translation: CASSLGGGGSDSPLHF. J is TRBJ1-6 and V is TRBV11-2; D perhaps matches TRBD1 (6 bases). Germline V gene lookup returns CDR1 SGHAT and CDR2 FQNNGV. V dropped 1 base and J dropped 8 bases, with 15 bases sitting between them. This CDR3 is 16 amino acids long. Supplemented by reference TRBV11-2 and TRBJ1-6, the full variable domain reads EAGVAQSPRYKIIEKRQSVAFWCNPISGHATLYWYQQILGQGPKLLIQFQNNGVVDDSQLPKDRFSAERLKGVDSTLKIQPAKLEDSAVYLCASSLGGGGSDSPLHFGNGTRLTVT.

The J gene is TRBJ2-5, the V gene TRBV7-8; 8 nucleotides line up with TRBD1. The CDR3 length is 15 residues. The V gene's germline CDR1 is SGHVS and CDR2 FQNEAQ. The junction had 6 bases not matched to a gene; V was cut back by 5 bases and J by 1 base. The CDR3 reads CASSGRTGLQETQYF. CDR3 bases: TGTGCCAGCAGCGGCCGGACAGGGCTCCAAGAGACCCAGTACTTC.